This T cell receptor (beta chain) was captured in a study of blood T cell repertoires in COVID-19. Study-level information: PBMCs, B-cell-depleted T cells, or T cells were the source of the cDNA or gDNA that made up the material.

The CDR3 is 12 residues long. Trimming stripped 7 bases from V and 1 base from J, with 8 bases between. Germline V lookup: CDR1 GTSNPN, CDR2 SVGIG (reference sequence). Only in-frame clones appear in the TCRdb table, and some are missing; sequencing was by immunoSEQ multiplex PCR. The sample holds 70,000 to 100,000 clones, approximately 82% seen once. V and J are TRBV30 and TRBJ1-3, with D possibly being TRBD1 (5 bases). This clonotype originated in a man aged 45-65 years with active or convalescent COVID-19. Material: peripheral blood. CDR3 in amino acids: CASQESGNTIYF. CDR3 in DNA: TGTGCCTCACAGGAATCTGGAAACACCATATATTTT.